This TCR beta chain was identified during a study of blood T cell repertoires in COVID-19. Germline values: CDR1 ENHRY, CDR2 SYGVKD. The CDR3 totals 15 residues. V dropped 2 bases and J dropped 4 bases, with 15 bases sitting between them. The Seattle patients, enrolled during active infection, were followed longitudinally. This table comes from immunoSEQ multiplex PCR, and its TCRdb copy is limited to in-frame clones, with some not included. The sample shows about 170,000 clones, approximately 84% of them seen only once. What was sequenced was peripheral blood. The rearrangement links TRBV10-3 to TRBJ2-7, with D perhaps TRBD2 (6 bases). The sequence was obtained from a woman older than 75 with COVID-19, enrolled during active disease. The CDR3 DNA follows: TGTGCCATCAGTGAGCCCGGGGGAAAAGGGTACGAGCAGTACTTC. This gives the protein CAISEPGGKGYEQYF.